The 2 T cell receptor beta chains below come from one sample, sequenced in a study of OX40 agonist ivuxolimab in advanced cancers. The method was immunoSEQ multiplex PCR; TCRdb's version includes in-frame clones alone and lacks a portion of them. The table includes around 100,000 clones, roughly 90% detected once. Sequencing was performed on CD4+ or CD8+ T cells sorted from blood, taken in a trial of the OX40 agonist ivuxolimab. These receptors were collected from an adult with an advanced solid tumor such as melanoma, head and neck, liver or kidney cancer.

The chain recombines TRBV2 with TRBJ2-3; D unresolved. Trimming took 6 bases from V and 2 from J, leaving 6 bases between them. The germline V gene has CDR1 SNHLY and CDR2 FYNNEI. The CDR3 has 12 amino acids. The CDR3 loop reads CASRRDTDTQYF. Here the CDR3 DNA reads TGTGCCAGCAGACGAGACACAGATACGCAGTATTTT.

This clone was recorded once. The same CDR3 also results from other DNA sequences found in this sample. The chain is built from TRBV5-4 and TRBJ2-3; 10 bases agree with TRBD2. Germline trimming cut 3 bases from V and 7 bases from J; bases unmatched to any gene: 8. The CDR3 covers 15 residues. Per the germline V gene, CDR1 is SGHNT and CDR2 is YYREEE (reference sequence). For the CDR3, the DNA is TGTGCCAGCAGCTGGAGCGGGAGGGCTCTTAATACGCAGTATTTT. This translates into CASSWSGRALNTQYF.